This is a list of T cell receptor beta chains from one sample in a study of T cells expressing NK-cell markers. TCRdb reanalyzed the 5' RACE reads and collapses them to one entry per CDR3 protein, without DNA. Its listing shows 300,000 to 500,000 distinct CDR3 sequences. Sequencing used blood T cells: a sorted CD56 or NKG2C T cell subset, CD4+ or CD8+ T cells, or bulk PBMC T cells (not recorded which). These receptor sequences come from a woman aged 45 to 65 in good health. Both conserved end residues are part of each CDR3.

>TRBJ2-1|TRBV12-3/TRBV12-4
CASLPGRGGYNEQFF
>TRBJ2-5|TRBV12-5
CASGPSGQQETQYF
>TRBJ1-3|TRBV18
CASSPPVTLLAPGNTIYF
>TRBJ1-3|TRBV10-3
CAISGKGEYTIYF
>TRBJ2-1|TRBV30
CAWRRWSGEQFF
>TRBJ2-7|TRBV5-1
CASQLGDNREQYF
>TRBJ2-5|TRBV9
CASSVDTARETQYF
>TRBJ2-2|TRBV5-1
CASTRAGGMDTGELFF
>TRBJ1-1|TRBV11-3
CASSIRQGAGYEAFF
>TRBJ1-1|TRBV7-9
CASSLTVENTEAFF
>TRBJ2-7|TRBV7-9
CASSPPGFPYEQYF
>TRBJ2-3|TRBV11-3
CASSKTSVYGADTQYF
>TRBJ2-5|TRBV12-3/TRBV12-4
CASSLGVVAQYF
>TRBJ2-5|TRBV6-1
CASKAVEGQETQYF
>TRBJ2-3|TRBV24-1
CAQLWDRSTDTQYF
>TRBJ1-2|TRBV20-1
CSASSRVRGRYGYTF
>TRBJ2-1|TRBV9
CASSVAPPGSDEQFF
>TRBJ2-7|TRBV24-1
CATSDPLRNEQYF
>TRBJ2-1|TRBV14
CASSQFRDSLPYNEQFF
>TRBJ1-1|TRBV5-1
CASSLVGGRTTEAFF
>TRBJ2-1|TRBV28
CASSSPGTTPREQFF
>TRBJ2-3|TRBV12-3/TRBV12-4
CASSFSPGGMDTQYF
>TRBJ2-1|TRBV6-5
CASSYSKDRGEREQFF
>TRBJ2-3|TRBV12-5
CASGLVLWGRGTDTQYF
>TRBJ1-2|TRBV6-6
CASSFGSGGYTF
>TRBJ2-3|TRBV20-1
CSALAGGSPDTQYF
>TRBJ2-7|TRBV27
CASSRGYRGYEQYF
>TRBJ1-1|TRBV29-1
CSVARGSGKDTEAFF